Described below is a single T cell receptor beta chain sequence and its context. Its target is unknown. Researchers ran the PCR with 60 Vbeta and 13 Jbeta primers. Clones were sequenced by immunoSEQ multiplex PCR, and TCRdb holds only the in-frame ones, with some missing. The top ten hold approximately 7.5% of the sample, which has around 140,000 clones, approximately 8.9% seen once. With 3 bases clipped from V and 4 bases from J, the junction kept 7 bases outside the gene matches. Germline CDR1 SGDLS, CDR2 YYNGEE. The CDR3 sequence is 15 residues long. This entry comes from a study of cytomegalovirus exposure and HLA in healthy donors. Study findings and constraints: Immune exposure information available was restricted to CMV serostatus.

The V gene is TRBV9, the J gene TRBJ2-1, with TRBD1 matching 7 bases. The receptor was isolated from a woman in her 40s in good health and CMV-seropositive. Input material: PBMCs. The CDR3 bases are TGTGCCAGCAGCGACGGGACAGAAGGATACAATGAGCAGTTCTTC. Protein product: CASSDGTEGYNEQFF.